Below, 23 T cell receptor beta chains from the same sample are listed, as sequenced in a study of CD8+CD57+ T cells in acquired aplastic anemia. All sequencing subjects had displayed CD8+CD57+ cell expansion on flow cytometry. TCR beta VDJ and CDR3 profiling used genomic DNA as template. TCRdb fed the reads into MiXCR, producing one record per CDR3 protein. This table holds over 150,000 distinct CDR3 sequences, roughly 65% found once. The sequencing sample was made of sorted CD4+, CD8+, or CD8+CD57+ T cells (not recorded which) from PBMCs. These receptors were obtained from a human donor with aplastic anemia.

V is TRBV4-2 and J is TRBJ2-7; no firm D call. Germline V lookup: CDR1 LGHNA, CDR2 YNFKEQ. CDR3 size: 14 residues. The V and J ends lost 0 bases and 6 bases respectively, with 12 bases between them. CDR3 nucleotide sequence: TGTGCCAGCAGCCAAGAGGTTGAGGTGGGCGAGCAGTACTTC. Protein: CASSQEVEVGEQYF.

This sequence joins TRBV9 and TRBJ2-2; D might be TRBD1 (6 bases). Germline CDR1 SGDLS, CDR2 YYNGEE. This CDR3 comprises 13 residues. The V and J ends lost 5 bases and 2 bases respectively, with 7 bases between them. The DNA of the CDR3 is TGTGCCAGCAGGGACAGCAACACCGGGGAGCTGTTTTTT. This encodes CASRDSNTGELFF.

This sequence joins TRBV12-3 or TRBV12-4 and TRBJ2-1, with D unresolved. This CDR3 has 14 residues. Trimming removed 6 bases at V and 0 bases at J, with 9 bases between. The CDR3 loop is CASSYLSSYNEQFF. The CDR3 DNA follows: TGTGCCAGCAGCTATCTTAGCTCCTACAATGAGCAGTTCTTC.

The DNA of the CDR3 is TGTGCCAGCAGACCCCCGGAGAGCGGGAGGGCCGATGAGCAGTTCTTC. Translating gives CASRPPESGRADEQFF. The genes are TRBV7-2 and TRBJ2-1; 10 bases map to TRBD2. From germline, CDR1 is SGHTA and CDR2 FQGNSA. The CDR3 is 16 residues long. Germline trimming cut 6 bases from V and 8 bases from J; bases unmatched to any gene: 13.

The chain combines TRBV2 with TRBJ1-4, with D possibly matching TRBD1 (5 bases). The CDR3 contains 13 residues. Trimming cost V 6 bases and J 8 bases, with 13 bases left between them. Germline V CDR1 and CDR2: SNHLY, FYNNEI. Here the CDR3 DNA reads TGTGCCAGCAGGGTGGACATGCCCGAAAAACTGTTTTTT. Amino acid sequence: CASRVDMPEKLFF.

The CDR3 DNA is TGCAGTGCTAGGTATAGCGGGGGATCCGCAGATACGCAGTATTTT. Translation: CSARYSGGSADTQYF. The chain joins TRBV20-1 to TRBJ2-3; 9 nucleotides align to TRBD2. Per the germline V gene, CDR1 is DFQATT and CDR2 is SNEGSKA (reference sequence). CDR3 length equals 15 residues. The trim removed 3 bases at V and 4 bases at J, leaving 8 bases unmatched.

The gene calls are TRBV7-2 and TRBJ2-7, with TRBD1 as a possible D gene (8 bases). Looked up from germline, CDR1 is SGHTA and CDR2 is FQGNSA. The V gene lost 2 bases and the J gene lost 2 bases, with 22 bases spanning the gap. This CDR3 is 18 amino acids long. This CDR3 is CASSLRSSNRGGAYEQYF. In DNA form, the CDR3 reads TGTGCCAGCAGCTTAAGGTCGTCAAACAGGGGGGGGGCCTACGAGCAGTACTTC.

This chain joins TRBV20-1 and TRBJ1-2, with D maybe TRBD1 (6 bases). Per the germline V gene, CDR1 is DFQATT and CDR2 is SNEGSKA (reference sequence). Trimming took 5 bases from V and 5 from J, leaving 12 bases between them. The CDR3 runs to 12 residues. The CDR3 sequence: CSAGDTLYGYTF. Here the CDR3 DNA reads TGCAGTGCTGGGGACACCTTATATGGCTACACCTTC.

This clonotype has only one observation. CDR3 in amino acids: CSARDPRQNTEAFF. CDR3 nucleotide sequence: TGCAGTGCTAGAGATCCAAGGCAAAACACTGAAGCTTTCTTT. V is TRBV20-1 and J is TRBJ1-1; D is unclear. This CDR3 is 14 amino acids long. V was cut by 0 bases and J by 2 bases, with 10 bases left in between. CDR1 DFQATT and CDR2 SNEGSKA come from the germline V gene (reference sequence).

V and J are TRBV7-3 and TRBJ2-3, with TRBD1 as a possible D gene (6 bases). The V and J ends lost 5 bases and 0 bases respectively, with 9 bases between them. CDR1 and CDR2 (germline): SGHTA, FQGTGA. This CDR3 is built from 14 residues. CDR3 sequence (DNA): TGTGCCAGCAGCCTCACAGGGAGCACAGATACGCAGTATTTT. Protein product: CASSLTGSTDTQYF.

The V gene is TRBV6-4, the J gene TRBJ2-3; D gene uncertain. This CDR3 is 15 amino acids long. Trimming removed 0 bases from V and 2 bases from J, with 9 bases in between. The germline V gene encodes CDR1 MRHNA and CDR2 SNTAGT. CDR3 sequence (DNA): TGTGCCAGCAGTGACTCTGATCAAGCCACAGATACGCAGTATTTT. Translated: CASSDSDQATDTQYF.

This clonotype was observed a few times. V and J are TRBV5-1 and TRBJ1-3; TRBD1 agrees at 9 bases. Germline-derived CDR1 and CDR2 are SGHRS and YFSETQ. The CDR3 loop spans 16 amino acids. V was clipped by 0 bases and J by 2 bases; unmatched bases: 3. The CDR3 region has the DNA TGCGCCAGCAGCTTGGAACAGGGGGCCCCTGGAAACACCATATATTTT. This encodes CASSLEQGAPGNTIYF. Supplemented by reference TRBV5-1 and TRBJ1-3, the full variable domain reads KAGVTQTPRYLIKTRGQQVTLSCSPISGHRSVSWYQQTPGQGLQFLFEYFSETQRNKGNFPGRFSGRQFSNSRSEMNVSTLELGDSALYLCASSLEQGAPGNTIYFGEGSWLTVV.

The chain carries TRBV7-9 and TRBJ1-6; D is uncertain. V gave up 7 bases and J gave up 8 bases, with 15 bases separating them. CDR1 and CDR2 from the germline V gene are SEHNR and FQNEAQ (reference sequence). The CDR3 consists of 14 residues. CDR3 nucleotides: TGTGCCAGCACCCGAGGCGGGGAGGATTCACCCCTCCACTTT. The encoded protein is CASTRGGEDSPLHF. Based on the CDR3 plus reference TRBV7-9 and TRBJ1-6, the full variable domain is DTGVSQNPRHKITKRGQNVTFRCDPISEHNRLYWYRQTLGQGPEFLTYFQNEAQLEKSRLLSDRFSAERPKGSFSTLEIQRTEQGDSAMYLCASTRGGEDSPLHFGNGTRLTVT.

The chain is built from TRBV7-6 and TRBJ2-2; possible D gene TRBD2, 5 bases. Germline lookup yields CDR1 SGHVS and CDR2 FNYEAQ. The CDR3 runs to 13 residues. The germline V and J ends were trimmed by 1 base and 8 bases, with 8 bases remaining between them. The DNA for the CDR3 is TGTGCCAGCAGCTTAGGTAGCGTGGGGGAGCTGTTTTTT. Translation: CASSLGSVGELFF.

The V call is TRBV20-1, the J call TRBJ1-2, with D uncertain. With 3 bases removed from V and 3 bases from J, the gap between germline ends came to 8 bases. Germline values: CDR1 DFQATT, CDR2 SNEGSKA (reference sequence). The CDR3 has 12 residues. The CDR3 spells CSASPGDYGYTF. DNA of the CDR3: TGCAGTGCTAGTCCCGGGGACTATGGCTACACCTTC.

This chain connects TRBV29-1 to TRBJ1-2; 8 nucleotides match TRBD1. Trimming removed 4 bases from V and 3 bases from J; junction bases left unmatched: 7. This CDR3 is 14 amino acids long. In germline, CDR1 is SQVTM, CDR2 ANQGSEA. This chain's CDR3 is CSVVLTGGDYGYTF. CDR3 nucleotides: TGCAGCGTTGTTCTAACAGGGGGGGACTATGGCTACACCTTC.

The chain combines TRBV24-1 with TRBJ2-1; weak D call: TRBD1 (5 bases). This CDR3 spans 15 amino acids. The germline CDR1 and CDR2 sequences are KGHDR and SFDVKD. Between the trimmed V and J ends, which lost 7 bases and 5 bases, there was a span of 17 bases. CDR3 sequence (DNA): TGTGCCACCAGCTCGGTATTTGGCAGGGACAATGAGCAGTTCTTC. Protein: CATSSVFGRDNEQFF.

This rearrangement joins TRBV20-1 to TRBJ1-6, with D maybe TRBD1 (5 bases). CDR3 size: 13 residues. V lost 2 bases and J lost 10, with 12 bases in between. CDR1 DFQATT and CDR2 SNEGSKA come from the germline V gene (reference sequence). CDR3 residues: CSARSFRDSPLHF. The CDR3 DNA reads TGCAGTGCTAGAAGCTTCAGGGACTCACCCCTCCACTTT.

This clonotype was recorded a few times. The CDR3 here is CASSRSRGVNTEAFF. CDR3 nucleotide sequence: TGCGCCAGCAGCCGCTCCAGGGGGGTGAACACTGAAGCTTTCTTT. J is TRBJ1-1 and V is TRBV4-1; 7 bases are shared with TRBD1. J was trimmed by 0 bases and V by 4 bases; bases with no gene match: 5. The CDR3 runs 15 residues. Germline V gene sequence: CDR1 MGHRA, CDR2 YSYEKL.

V usage is TRBV2 and J usage is TRBJ1-4; no firm D call. The CDR3 loop spans 10 amino acids. Germline values: CDR1 SNHLY, CDR2 FYNNEI. Trimming took off 7 bases at V and 8 bases at J, with 5 bases between the two ends. The chain's CDR3 is CASIGEKLFF. The CDR3 DNA follows: TGTGCCAGCATCGGAGAAAAACTGTTTTTT.

Note on this clonotype: One end of the junction varies from germline; a read error may be responsible. The chain is built from TRBV5-1 and TRBJ1-5; 9 nucleotides align to TRBD1. Germline V gene lookup returns CDR1 SGHRS and CDR2 YFSETQ. The CDR3 extends over 14 amino acids. The CDR3 is CASSFGGRTGAKYF. CDR3 nucleotides: TGCGCCAGCAGCTTTGGAGGCCGGACAGGGGCTAAGTATTTT.

The V call is TRBV29-1, the J call TRBJ1-2; TRBD1 agrees at 7 bases. CDR3 length equals 13 residues. Germline CDR1 reads SQVTM; CDR2 reads ANQGSEA. V shed 6 bases, J shed 4 bases, and the junction held 8 bases outside the gene matches. CDR3 DNA sequence: TGCAGCGTGACTGAGGGGGCACGCTATGGCTACACCTTC. Protein product: CSVTEGARYGYTF.

This clonotype has a count of ten or more. The rearrangement links TRBV9 to TRBJ2-2, with 7 bases matching TRBD1. Germline V gene data show CDR1 as SGDLS and CDR2 as YYNGEE. J was trimmed by 1 base and V by 1 base; bases with no gene match: 4. The CDR3 has 16 amino acids. The CDR3 loop reads CASSVNRQGNTGELFF. The DNA for the CDR3 is TGTGCCAGCAGCGTAAATCGACAGGGGAACACCGGGGAGCTGTTTTTT.